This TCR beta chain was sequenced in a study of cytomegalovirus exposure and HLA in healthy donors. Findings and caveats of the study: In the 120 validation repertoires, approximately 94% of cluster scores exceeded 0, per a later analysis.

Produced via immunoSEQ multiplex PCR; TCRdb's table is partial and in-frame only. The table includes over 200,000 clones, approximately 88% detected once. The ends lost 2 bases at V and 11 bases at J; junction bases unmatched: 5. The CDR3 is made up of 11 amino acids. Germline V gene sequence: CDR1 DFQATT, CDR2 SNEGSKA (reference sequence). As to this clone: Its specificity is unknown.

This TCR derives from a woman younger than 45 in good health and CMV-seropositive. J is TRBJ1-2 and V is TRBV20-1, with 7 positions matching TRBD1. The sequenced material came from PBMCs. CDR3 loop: CSARYGTVYTF. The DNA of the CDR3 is TGCAGTGCTAGATATGGGACAGTATACACCTTC.